Following are 21 T cell receptor beta chains from one sample sequenced in a study of blood T cell repertoires in COVID-19. TCRdb's table, derived via immunoSEQ multiplex PCR, lists solely in-frame clones and lacks some. The sample carries more than 95,000 clones, about 84% recorded once. Input material: peripheral blood. All receptors come from a human donor in a cohort sampled during active COVID-19.

The V gene is TRBV30, the J gene TRBJ1-3; TRBD1 is a possible D gene (5 bases). This CDR3 comprises 13 residues. Germline V gives CDR1 GTSNPN, CDR2 SVGIG (reference sequence). V was pared by 5 bases and J by 3 bases, with 11 bases between. CDR3 protein: CAWDKTVGNTIYF. The DNA of the CDR3 is TGTGCCTGGGACAAGACAGTTGGAAACACCATATATTTT.

The V and J genes are TRBV30 and TRBJ1-2; 12 nucleotides line up with TRBD1. CDR1 and CDR2 (germline): GTSNPN, SVGIG (reference sequence). The CDR3 length is 13 residues. The ends lost 5 bases at V and 4 bases at J; junction bases unmatched: 2. The CDR3 DNA follows: TGTGCCTGGGGGACAGGGGGCGTCTATGGCTACACCTTC. This translates into CAWGTGGVYGYTF.

This sequence joins TRBV6-5 and TRBJ1-1; TRBD1 aligns across 9 bases. This CDR3 has 14 amino acids. Trimming removed 5 bases from V and 3 bases from J; junction bases left unmatched: 4. CDR1 MNHEY and CDR2 SVGAGI come from the germline V gene. The CDR3 DNA reads as TGTGCCAGCAGTCCGGGGACAGGGTACACTGAAGCTTTCTTT. It yields the protein CASSPGTGYTEAFF.

The table lists this clone with a few counts. The gene calls are TRBV9 and TRBJ2-7; TRBD1 matches 9 bases. The J segment lost 3 bases and the V segment lost 3 bases, leaving 10 bases of the junction unmatched. Germline V CDR1 and CDR2: SGDLS, YYNGEE. The CDR3 is 16 amino acids. The CDR3, as DNA: TGTGCCAGCAGCGAAGGCCCTCCGGGACAGGGCTACGAGCAGTACTTC. Translated, it gives CASSEGPPGQGYEQYF.

This chain uses TRBV6-5 with TRBJ1-2, with D possibly TRBD1 on 6 matching bases. Germline CDR1 is MNHEY and CDR2 is SVGAGI. Deletions cut 5 bases from V and 10 bases from J, with 11 bases between. The CDR3 has 11 residues. The CDR3 coding sequence is TGTGCCAGCAGTACAGGGATGTCCTACACCTTC. This encodes CASSTGMSYTF.

V gene TRBV5-8 combines with J gene TRBJ2-7; possibly TRBD1 for D (5 bases). This CDR3 is 15 amino acids long. Germline lookup yields CDR1 SGHTS and CDR2 YDEGEE. V lost 1 base, J lost 4 bases, and 15 bases lay in between. DNA for the CDR3: TGTGCCAGCAGCTTGCGCAGACAGACACGATACGAGCAGTACTTC. Amino acid sequence: CASSLRRQTRYEQYF.

The chain couples TRBV19 to TRBJ2-7, with TRBD1 matching 8 bases. V dropped 7 bases and J dropped 7; count of bases not matched to a gene: 12. This CDR3 contains 14 residues. Germline V lookup: CDR1 LNHDA, CDR2 SQIVND (reference sequence). The CDR3 DNA is TGTGCCAGTACTAAGGCAGGACAGGGAAGTGAGCAGTACTTC. Translating it yields CASTKAGQGSEQYF.

The V gene is TRBV29-1, the J gene TRBJ2-5; TRBD1 aligns across 7 bases. The trim removed 7 bases at V and 5 bases at J, leaving 4 bases unmatched. CDR3 length: 11 residues. Germline CDR1 and CDR2: SQVTM and ANQGSEA. The CDR3 nucleotides read TGCAGCGGTCGACAGGGCGAGACCCAGTACTTC. Translating it yields CSGRQGETQYF.

This clone appeared a single time. This rearrangement joins TRBV3-1 (or the pseudogene TRBV3-2) to TRBJ2-3, with 8 nucleotides matching TRBD2. Looked up from germline, CDR1 is LGHDT and CDR2 is YNNKEL (reference sequence). This CDR3 has 17 residues. J was trimmed by 0 bases and V by 0 bases; bases with no gene match: 5. CDR3: CASSQDYRTSSTDTQYF. The DNA of the CDR3 is TGTGCCAGCAGCCAAGACTACCGGACTAGCAGCACAGATACGCAGTATTTT.

CDR3 amino acids: CASSLLAEDTQYF. The CDR3 DNA reads TGTGCCAGCTCACTACTAGCAGAAGATACGCAGTATTTT. The chain is built from TRBV18 and TRBJ2-3; a weak D match, TRBD2 (6 bases). Trimming pared 4 bases from V and 5 bases from J, leaving 10 bases between. This CDR3 is 13 amino acids long. The germline V gene has CDR1 KGHSH and CDR2 LQKENI.

CDR3 sequence (DNA): TGTGCCAGCAGCCTCGGACGGGGCTCTGGAAACACCATATATTTT. Translating gives CASSLGRGSGNTIYF. The rearrangement uses TRBV6-5 and TRBJ1-3; D is unclear. The germline CDR1 and CDR2 sequences are MNHEY and SVGAGI. V lost 6 bases and J 0 bases, leaving 12 bases between the germline ends. CDR3 size: 15 residues.

The chain has TRBV10-2 and TRBJ1-5; perhaps TRBD1 as D (5 bases). Germline loops: CDR1 WSHSY, CDR2 SAAADI. The CDR3 totals 13 residues. V lost 11 bases and J lost 11, with 22 bases in between. CDR3 bases: TGCGCCGGCCATATTCAGGGTCAGCAGACCCAGCATTTT. This translates into CAGHIQGQQTQHF.

The V gene is TRBV18, the J gene TRBJ1-4; D gene ambiguous. V lost 3 bases and J 3 bases, leaving 8 bases between the germline ends. The CDR3 has 14 amino acids. Germline V gene data show CDR1 as KGHSH and CDR2 as LQKENI. This CDR3 reads CASSPSPANEKLFF. CDR3 coding DNA: TGTGCCAGCTCACCCTCTCCTGCTAATGAAAAACTGTTTTTT.

V is TRBV5-1 and J is TRBJ2-1; unclear D gene. V was clipped by 5 bases and J by 1 base, with 10 bases between them. The CDR3 runs to 14 residues. Germline CDR1 is SGHRS and CDR2 is YFSETQ. This chain's CDR3 is CASRTSESYNEQFF. The CDR3 DNA reads as TGCGCCAGCAGGACCAGCGAATCCTACAATGAGCAGTTCTTC.

The chain combines TRBV24-1 with TRBJ1-1; no firm D call. The V gene's germline CDR1 is KGHDR and CDR2 SFDVKD. This CDR3 has 13 amino acids. Trimming removed 2 bases at V and 7 bases at J, with 10 bases between. The chain's CDR3 is CATSDSSVLEAFF. The CDR3 DNA reads TGTGCCACCAGTGATTCGTCGGTGCTTGAAGCTTTCTTT.

The rearrangement joins TRBV11-2 to TRBJ1-5; 8 bases are a match to TRBD1. CDR1 is SGHAT, CDR2 FQNNGV, per germline. The CDR3 runs to 14 residues. The ends lost 5 bases at V and 7 bases at J; junction bases unmatched: 7. The CDR3 is CASSQDRARQPQHF. The CDR3 nucleotides read TGTGCCAGCAGCCAGGACAGGGCGAGGCAGCCCCAGCATTTT. The complete variable domain, with remaining parts taken from reference TRBV11-2 and TRBJ1-5, reads EAGVAQSPRYKIIEKRQSVAFWCNPISGHATLYWYQQILGQGPKLLIQFQNNGVVDDSQLPKDRFSAERLKGVDSTLKIQPAKLEDSAVYLCASSQDRARQPQHFGDGTRLSIL.

V gene TRBV5-4 combines with J gene TRBJ2-7, with 8 bases aligning to TRBD2. Looked up from germline, CDR1 is SGHNT and CDR2 is YYREEE (reference sequence). J gave up 1 base and V 4 bases, and 7 bases lay outside the gene matches. This CDR3 comprises 15 residues. CDR3 region: CASSPAGTRSYEQYF. CDR3 bases: TGTGCCAGCAGCCCGGCCGGGACTAGATCCTACGAGCAGTACTTC.

The chain employs TRBV19 and TRBJ2-6; D is possibly TRBD2 (6 bases). CDR1 is LNHDA, CDR2 SQIVND, per germline (reference sequence). The CDR3 is made up of 15 amino acids. The V and J ends lost 5 bases and 1 base respectively, with 9 bases between them. The CDR3 is CASSGTHSGANVLTF. The CDR3 DNA is TGTGCCAGTAGTGGGACTCATTCTGGGGCCAACGTCCTGACTTTC.

The chain has TRBV27 and TRBJ2-7; perhaps TRBD2 as D (7 bases). The germline CDR1 and CDR2 sequences are MNHEY and SMNVEV (reference sequence). The CDR3 is 17 amino acids. The V and J ends lost 1 base and 0 bases respectively, with 16 bases between them. The CDR3 reads CASSLFPRGGGSYEQYF. CDR3 nucleotides: TGTGCCAGCAGTTTATTTCCCCGAGGGGGGGGCTCCTACGAGCAGTACTTC.

The genes are TRBV30 and TRBJ1-1; a weak D match, TRBD1 (5 bases). Trimming shortened V by 3 bases and J by 0 bases, and 8 bases separated the two germline ends. CDR1 is GTSNPN, CDR2 SVGIG, per germline (reference sequence). The CDR3 is 13 amino acids. This chain's CDR3 is CAWSPGMNTEAFF. In DNA, the CDR3 is TGTGCCTGGAGCCCAGGGATGAACACTGAAGCTTTCTTT.

This chain uses TRBV27 with TRBJ2-1, with 8 bases aligning to TRBD2. Germline trimming cut 8 bases from V and 4 bases from J; bases unmatched to any gene: 7. CDR1 and CDR2 from the germline V gene are MNHEY and SMNVEV (reference sequence). This CDR3 has 14 residues. The CDR3 loop reads CASGLSGMYNEQFF. The CDR3 DNA reads TGTGCCAGCGGACTTAGCGGGATGTACAATGAGCAGTTCTTC.